The 16 T cell receptor beta chains reported below all come from one sample, sequenced in a study of T cell changes during pregnancy in multiple sclerosis. Profiling relied on immunoSEQ multiplex PCR, and the TCRdb table lists in-frame clones only, not all of them. The sample gives fewer than 35,000 clones, around nine tenths of which show up once; 0.44% is in the top ten. The sequences come from CD4+ T cells from peripheral blood mononuclear cells, collected in the second trimester of pregnancy. These TCRs come from a female donor in good health, enrolled as a control in a pregnancy study.

The J gene is TRBJ2-5, the V gene TRBV6-1; 8 positions match TRBD1. J gave up 1 base and V 6 bases, and 7 bases lay outside the gene matches. Germline V gives CDR1 MNHNS, CDR2 SASEGT. This CDR3 has 15 residues. The chain's CDR3 is CASRTGDNLQETQYF. CDR3 in DNA: TGTGCCAGCAGGACAGGGGACAATCTCCAAGAGACCCAGTACTTC.

V and J are TRBV5-1 and TRBJ2-2; D not certain. CDR3 length: 15 residues. CDR1 SGHRS and CDR2 YFSETQ come from the germline V gene. The V and J ends lost 4 bases and 0 bases respectively, with 10 bases between them. In nucleotides, the CDR3 is TGCGCCAGCAGCCCCGCGGCGGCGAACACCGGGGAGCTGTTTTTT. It yields the protein CASSPAAANTGELFF.

The chain links TRBV9 to TRBJ2-3, with 12 bases matching TRBD2. The ends lost 4 bases at V and 2 bases at J; junction bases unmatched: 5. Germline assignment: CDR1 SGDLS and CDR2 YYNGEE. CDR3 length equals 16 residues. CDR3 sequence reads: CASSQGLAGYTDTQYF. CDR3 DNA sequence: TGTGCCAGCAGCCAAGGACTAGCGGGGTACACAGATACGCAGTATTTT. Looking up the rest from reference TRBV9 and TRBJ2-3 gives the full variable domain: DSGVTQTPKHLITATGQRVTLRCSPRSGDLSVYWYQQSLDQGLQFLIQYYNGEERAKGNILERFSAQQFPDLHSELNLSSLELGDSALYFCASSQGLAGYTDTQYFGPGTRLTVL.

J is TRBJ1-2 and V is TRBV19, with TRBD1 matching 7 bases. J lost 8 bases, V lost 8 bases, and 11 bases had no gene match. The CDR3 runs to 13 residues. From germline, CDR1 is LNHDA and CDR2 SQIVND (reference sequence). The CDR3 DNA sequence: TGTGCCAGTGGCCGCGACAGGGAGGAGGGCTACACCTTC. Protein sequence: CASGRDREEGYTF.

J is TRBJ2-7 and V is TRBV20-1; perhaps TRBD2 as D (6 bases). CDR3 length equals 11 residues. V lost 3 bases and J lost 4, with 7 bases in between. In germline, CDR1 is DFQATT, CDR2 SNEGSKA (reference sequence). The CDR3 sequence is CSARGGYEQYF. As DNA, the CDR3 is TGCAGTGCTAGGGGAGGTTACGAGCAGTACTTC.

This chain uses TRBV5-1 with TRBJ2-3, with 7 nucleotides matching TRBD1. Germline CDR1 and CDR2: SGHRS and YFSETQ. The CDR3 loop spans 14 amino acids. V shed 1 base, J shed 6 bases, and the junction held 5 bases outside the gene matches. In DNA form, the CDR3 reads TGCGCCAGCAGCTTGAGACAGGGCCTTGATACGCAGTATTTT. Residues: CASSLRQGLDTQYF.

This chain joins TRBV10-3 and TRBJ2-7, with D possibly TRBD1 on 6 matching bases. The germline CDR1 and CDR2 sequences are ENHRY and SYGVKD. This CDR3 has 14 amino acids. The V end lost 4 bases, the J end lost 5 bases, and 15 bases lay between the germline ends. In DNA form, the CDR3 reads TGTGCCATCAGTGGGGCCTGGGACACTCACGAGCAGTACTTC. Translation gives CAISGAWDTHEQYF.

The chain couples TRBV10-2 to TRBJ2-7; TRBD1 matches 8 bases. Unmatched junction bases numbered 8, after V lost 4 bases and J lost 3 bases. This CDR3 spans 15 amino acids. CDR1 and CDR2 from the germline V gene are WSHSY and SAAADI. For the CDR3, the DNA is TGCGCCAGCAGTGCACCGACAGGGGTAGGCTACGAGCAGTACTTC. Translation gives CASSAPTGVGYEQYF.

This rearrangement joins TRBV10-3 to TRBJ2-7, with 8 bases that match TRBD2. The germline gives CDR1 ENHRY, CDR2 SYGVKD. V dropped 5 bases and J dropped 0; count of bases not matched to a gene: 12. The CDR3 length is 17 residues. Here the CDR3 DNA reads TGTGCCATCAGTTTTTCCAGCGGGGGCCGAAGCTCCTACGAGCAGTACTTC. Its protein is CAISFSSGGRSSYEQYF.

V is TRBV25-1 and J is TRBJ2-7; D not resolved. The CDR3 is 13 residues long. Germline V CDR1 and CDR2: MGHDK, SYGVNS. The ends were cut back, 3 bases at V and 2 bases at J, with 8 bases in the middle. The CDR3 DNA follows: TGTGCCAGCAGTGAGGGCAGTACCTACGAGCAGTACTTC. It specifies CASSEGSTYEQYF.

The chain uses TRBV28 and TRBJ2-5, with D perhaps matching TRBD1 (6 bases). The CDR3 has 15 residues. V shed 1 base and J shed 2 bases, with 11 bases lying between them. From germline, CDR1 is MDHEN and CDR2 SYDVKM. The CDR3 region has the DNA TGTGCCAGCAGTTTATCCACAGGGTTGCAAGAGACCCAGTACTTC. Translation gives CASSLSTGLQETQYF.

The J gene is TRBJ2-2, the V gene TRBV4-1; the match to TRBD2 covers 11 bases. CDR1 MGHRA and CDR2 YSYEKL come from the germline V gene. The V and J ends lost 2 bases and 2 bases, in that order; junction bases with no gene match: 1. The CDR3 totals 16 residues. CDR3 in amino acids: CASSQLAGGNTGELFF. The CDR3 nucleotides are TGCGCCAGCAGCCAACTAGCGGGGGGCAACACCGGGGAGCTGTTTTTT.

The chain is built from TRBV19 and TRBJ1-1; TRBD1 agrees at 8 bases. The germline V gene has CDR1 LNHDA and CDR2 SQIVND (reference sequence). The CDR3 is made up of 15 amino acids. The ends lost 1 base at V and 6 bases at J; junction bases unmatched: 7. The CDR3 sequence is CASSIGARGLSEAFF. CDR3 in DNA: TGTGCCAGTAGTATAGGTGCCAGGGGGCTGTCTGAAGCTTTCTTT.

The V and J genes are TRBV6-5 and TRBJ2-1; no clear D gene. The CDR3 consists of 14 residues. Germline V gene data show CDR1 as MNHEY and CDR2 as SVGAGI. The V end lost 0 bases, the J end lost 3 bases, and 6 bases lay between the germline ends. CDR3 sequence: CASSYSRIYNEQFF. The CDR3 nucleotides are TGTGCCAGCAGTTACTCGCGAATCTACAATGAGCAGTTCTTC.

The V gene is TRBV10-3, the J gene TRBJ1-2; 9 bases map to TRBD1. Germline V lookup: CDR1 ENHRY, CDR2 SYGVKD. The CDR3 is made up of 13 amino acids. The trim removed 7 bases at V and 6 bases at J, leaving 6 bases unmatched. The DNA for the CDR3 is TGTGCCATCATTGGGACAGGGAGCGATGGCTACACCTTC. Residues: CAIIGTGSDGYTF.

V is TRBV10-3 and J is TRBJ2-3, with TRBD1 matching 9 bases. The CDR3 contains 13 residues. Germline CDR1 ENHRY, CDR2 SYGVKD. Germline trimming cut 10 bases from V and 5 bases from J; bases unmatched to any gene: 7. CDR3: CANQQGAQDTQYF. CDR3 in DNA: TGTGCCAACCAACAGGGGGCGCAAGATACGCAGTATTTT.